Below are 7 T cell receptor beta chains sequenced from a single sample in a study of shared clonotypes between healthy human individuals. Terminally differentiated effector memory CD45RA+ cells were excluded from the naive CD8 cells, which were CD45RO-negative and positively selected for CCR7. The repertoire was sequenced with immunoSEQ multiplex PCR; TCRdb's copy has only in-frame clones and lacks some. The table records hundreds of thousands of clones, 98% of them present only once. The sample taken for sequencing was naive CD8+ T cells sorted from blood. Source of these receptors: a man aged 30 to 45 in good health.

The chain links TRBV5-1 to TRBJ2-7; the match to TRBD2 covers 9 bases. The CDR3 runs 14 residues. Germline trimming cut 2 bases from V and 3 bases from J; bases unmatched to any gene: 3. Germline CDR1 is SGHRS and CDR2 is YFSETQ. Here the CDR3 reads CASSFTSGYYEQYF. The CDR3 DNA sequence: TGCGCCAGCAGCTTTACTAGCGGGTACTACGAGCAGTACTTC.

This clone was seen a single time. The chain carries TRBV5-1 and TRBJ2-1, with D uncertain. The CDR3 is 15 residues long. Looked up from germline, CDR1 is SGHRS and CDR2 is YFSETQ. Trimming left V 1 base short and J 7 bases short, with 15 bases between. The CDR3 reads CASSLRDWFSNEQFF. Written as DNA, the CDR3 is TGCGCCAGCAGCTTGAGAGACTGGTTCTCAAATGAGCAGTTCTTC.

This chain connects TRBV7-9 to TRBJ2-1, with 8 positions matching TRBD1. The CDR3 totals 16 residues. J was trimmed by 7 bases and V by 3 bases; bases with no gene match: 11. CDR1 is SEHNR, CDR2 FQNEAQ, per germline (reference sequence). The CDR3 is CASSFIGQGASNEQFF. As DNA, the CDR3 is TGTGCCAGCAGCTTTATAGGGCAGGGGGCCTCGAATGAGCAGTTCTTC.

The V call is TRBV5-5, the J call TRBJ2-1; TRBD2 matches 11 bases. Germline V CDR1 and CDR2: SGHKS, YYEKEE (reference sequence). The trim removed 0 bases at V and 3 bases at J, leaving 8 bases unmatched. CDR3 length equals 18 residues. The CDR3 DNA is TGTGCCAGCAGCTTGGAGTCTCTAGCGGGAGGCCTCTACAATGAGCAGTTCTTC. It codes for CASSLESLAGGLYNEQFF.

The rearrangement uses TRBV11-2 and TRBJ2-3; D is undetermined. The V gene's germline CDR1 is SGHAT and CDR2 FQNNGV. V dropped 5 bases and J dropped 0 bases, with 6 bases sitting between them. CDR3 length equals 13 residues. The CDR3 protein is CASSPPSTDTQYF. CDR3 bases: TGTGCCAGCAGCCCCCCCAGCACAGATACGCAGTATTTT.

The gene calls are TRBV5-1 and TRBJ2-1, with TRBD2 identical over 10 bases. Germline V gene lookup returns CDR1 SGHRS and CDR2 YFSETQ. V lost 4 bases to trimming and J lost 0 bases; unmatched junction nucleotides: 4. This CDR3 has 16 amino acids. The CDR3 loop reads CASSGTSGTSYNEQFF. CDR3 coding DNA: TGCGCCAGCAGCGGAACTAGCGGGACCTCCTACAATGAGCAGTTCTTC.

V and J are TRBV4-1 and TRBJ2-5; D might be TRBD2 (5 bases). V dropped 0 bases and J dropped 5 bases, with 13 bases sitting between them. Germline values: CDR1 MGHRA, CDR2 YSYEKL. The CDR3 covers 15 residues. The CDR3, as DNA: TGCGCCAGCAGCCAAGAAGAGGGCTACTTGGAGACCCAGTACTTC. Amino acids: CASSQEEGYLETQYF.